The TCR beta chain described here comes from a study of metastatic and nonmetastatic thyroid tumors. In the study overall: A comparison of repertoires was made across blood and tumor or nodule tissue from malignant and benign thyroid patients.

V shed 6 bases, J shed 4 bases, and the junction held 8 bases outside the gene matches. The CDR3 spans 14 residues. Germline-derived CDR1 and CDR2 are MNHEY and SMNVEV (reference sequence). This clone ranks as medium-sized. Antigen unknown. Among the patients, none had received any treatment before thyroid surgery. Study findings and constraints: According to reports, the diversity of TCR beta was significantly higher in malignant thyroid tumors than in benign nodules, and this held in both blood and tumor samples.

TCRdb re-processed the PCR reads through MiXCR. The data hold over 5,500 clones, with approximately 30% observed a single time. Sequencing was done on a sample of adjacent normal tissue. This sequence originates from a male donor with papillary thyroid cancer or a benign thyroid nodule (not recorded which). Some clones in this sample may be carry-over from other donors' samples. This chain links TRBV27 with TRBJ2-7, with 8 bases lining up with TRBD2. CDR3 bases: TGTGCCAGCAGGAAGGGACCGGGAGGGTACGAGCAGTACTTC. It codes for CASRKGPGGYEQYF.